The clone carrying this T cell receptor beta chain was seen many times. The CDR3 runs to 15 residues. TCRdb reanalysed the reads using MiXCR and keeps one entry per CDR3 protein. The sample lists roughly 230,000 distinct CDR3 sequences; around 26% were seen once. This sample stems from a study of kidney transplant recipient with SARS-CoV-2 infection. The clonotype was recovered from a male patient between 25 and 40 years old who had COVID-19 and was a kidney transplant recipient. Part of the T cell pool may stem from the graft donor. The starting material was a blood sample, obtained at baseline and around day 110 from a kidney transplant recipient. The chain joins TRBV3-2 to TRBJ1-1; the D segment call TRBD1 is taken from the table without a DNA check. TRBV3-2 is flagged as a pseudogene. As DNA, the CDR3 is TGTGCCAGCAGCCTAAATCCACAGGGGGACACTGAAGCTTTCTTT. Its translation is CASSLNPQGDTEAFF.